This T cell receptor beta chain originates from a study of blood T cells in healthy people across ages. This CDR3 spans 14 amino acids. Germline V gene sequence: CDR1 LNHNV, CDR2 YYDKDF (reference sequence). After removal of 8 bases from V and 1 base from J, the junction contained 6 bases not matched to a gene. It was with a sample-barcoded 5' primer and a J-beta primer mix that a second PCR of roughly 7 to 12 cycles was run. TCRdb reprocessed the 5' RACE reads with MiXCR, giving one entry per CDR3 protein. The sample lists more than 900,000 distinct CDR3 sequences; about 23% were seen once. These data were likewise used in another study, on T cells of mothers and their children. From that paper: Sequencing returned over 8.5 million TCR beta CDR3 reads per mother and approximately 3 million per child.

The sequence came from a girl under 10 years old in good health. This chain uses TRBV15 with TRBJ2-7, with 9 nucleotides matching TRBD2. The sequenced material came from blood. The CDR3 DNA reads as TGTGCCACCGTAAGGACTAGCGAGTCCTACGAGCAGTACTTC. Translating it yields CATVRTSESYEQYF. The full variable domain, its missing parts supplied by reference TRBV15 and TRBJ2-7, is DAMVIQNPRYQVTQFGKPVTLSCSQTLNHNVMYWYQQKSSQAPKLLFHYYDKDFNNEADTPDNFQSRRPNTSFCFLDIRSPGLGDTAMYLCATVRTSESYEQYFGPGTRLTVT.